This entry concerns a single T cell receptor beta chain. The antigen remains undetermined. This sample was included in a study of T cell responses to AZD1222 COVID-19 vaccine. The study's findings and limits: Spike-specific TCR breadth and depth grew following two AZD1222 doses. Clonal diversity was possibly underestimated; the donors were predominantly white British and more often female.

Profiled with immunoSEQ multiplex PCR; TCRdb holds only in-frame clones, not every one. The data hold around 170,000 clones, with more than 75% observed a single time. The sample consisted of peripheral blood, taken on day 0 of AZD1222 vaccination. This TCR was recovered from an adult in good health.

This CDR3 is CASSLPSGSSSTDTQYF. CDR3 DNA sequence: TGTGCCAGCTCCCTCCCGAGCGGGAGCTCGAGCACAGATACGCAGTATTTT. V gene TRBV2 combines with J gene TRBJ2-3, with 8 bases matching TRBD2. The CDR3 loop spans 17 amino acids. CDR1 and CDR2 from the germline V gene are SNHLY and FYNNEI. Trimming took 8 bases from V and 0 from J; bases not matched to a gene: 13.